The rows below give T cell receptor beta chains drawn from one sample of a study of blood T cell repertoires in COVID-19. Here immunoSEQ multiplex PCR was the method, and the copy in TCRdb shows in-frame clones only, minus some. The sample gives 400,000 to 500,000 clones, 70% to 90% of which show up once; about 1.5% is in the top ten. The material sequenced was PBMCs or T cells enriched from blood (not recorded which). These receptors were obtained from a woman aged 18 to 35 who had been exposed to COVID-19. Both conserved end residues are part of each CDR3. The order of the fields is V gene, J gene, clone size, D gene, CDR3 DNA, CDR3 protein. The D gene is left open where the match is weak. Rows may omit the clone size; those that give it use once, few, many or a size class.

TRBV19	TRBJ2-1	.	.	TGTGCCAGTAGTGCCGACAGACCGGAGAATGAGCAGTTCTTC	CASSADRPENEQFF
TRBV19	TRBJ1-4	.	TRBD1	TGTGCCAGTAGTACTCCGACAGGGGTCGAAAAACTGTTTTTT	CASSTPTGVEKLFF
TRBV28	TRBJ1-2	.	.	TGTGCCAGCACCAATGGCAGGGATGGCTACACCTTC	CASTNGRDGYTF
TRBV28	TRBJ1-2	.	.	TGTGCCAGCAGCGGGGAGGGGATAAACTATGGCTACACCTTC	CASSGEGINYGYTF
TRBV7-8	TRBJ2-7	.	TRBD2	TGTGCCAGCAGCTTAGCGGGGAGGGTGCTCGAGCAGTACTTC	CASSLAGRVLEQYF
TRBV23-1	TRBJ1-5	.	.	TGCGCCAGCAGTCAATCGGGGCGTAGGACCCAGCATTTT	CASSQSGRRTQHF
TRBV6-5	TRBJ1-1	.	TRBD1	TGTGCCAGCAGACCCCCCGGGGACAGCACTGAAGCTTTCTTT	CASRPPGDSTEAFF
TRBV6-4	TRBJ2-3	.	.	TGTGCCAGCAGCGACCAGGGGGATACGCAGTATTTT	CASSDQGDTQYF
TRBV5-6	TRBJ1-6	.	.	TGTGCCAGCAGCCCGATGGGGGGTATGAGCTCCTATAATTCACCCCTCCACTTT	CASSPMGGMSSYNSPLHF
TRBV27	TRBJ1-2	.	TRBD1	TGTGCCAGCAGTTTGGGGACAGGGGGCGTCTATGGCTACACCTTC	CASSLGTGGVYGYTF
TRBV19	TRBJ2-7	.	TRBD1	TGTGCCAGCAGCGGTCCCGGACAGGGCTCGTACGAGCAGTACTTC	CASSGPGQGSYEQYF
TRBV5-6	TRBJ1-1	once	.	TGTGCCAGCAGCCCTTTAGGGCCAACACAGGGACCTTCGACTGAAGCTTTCTTT	CASSPLGPTQGPSTEAFF
TRBV7-2	TRBJ2-3	.	TRBD2	TGTGCCAGCAGCTTCTTACTAGCGGGAGTAGATACGCAGTATTTT	CASSFLLAGVDTQYF
TRBV7-3	TRBJ2-3	.	.	TGTGCCAGCAGCTTTCAGGACACAGATACGCAGTATTTT	CASSFQDTDTQYF
TRBV4-2	TRBJ2-1	.	TRBD2	TGTGCCAGCAGCCAAGAAGCTAGCGGGACGTCCTACAATGAGCAGTTCTTC	CASSQEASGTSYNEQFF
TRBV28	TRBJ1-4	.	.	TGTGCCAGCAGTTTACCACAGGTTAATGAAAAACTGTTTTTT	CASSLPQVNEKLFF
TRBV7-9	TRBJ1-2	.	TRBD1	TGTGCCAGCAGTTTGTCCGGGACAGACAACTATGGCTACACCTTC	CASSLSGTDNYGYTF
TRBV2	TRBJ2-7	.	TRBD2	TGTGCCAGCAGTGAAGTGGGGGGGGCCTACGAGCAGTACTTC	CASSEVGGAYEQYF
TRBV13	TRBJ2-1	.	TRBD2	TGTGCCAGCAGCTCACCCACTCTAGCGGGCCGAAACAATGAGCAGTTCTTC	CASSSPTLAGRNNEQFF
TRBV6-5	TRBJ1-2	.	.	TGTGCCAGCAGTTACGGGGGAGGTGGGGATGGCTACACCTTC	CASSYGGGGDGYTF
TRBV11-2	TRBJ2-1	.	.	TGTGCCAGCAGCTTAGGGCGGGACGGACCCAATGAGCAGTTCTTC	CASSLGRDGPNEQFF
TRBV5-8	TRBJ2-7	.	TRBD2	TGTGCCAGCAGCTTGCCGGATAGCGGGGTTTACGAGCAGTACTTC	CASSLPDSGVYEQYF
TRBV14	TRBJ2-5	once	.	TGTGCCTCTCTCCCCAGGGGGGAGGAGACCCAGTACTTC	CASLPRGEETQYF
TRBV7-8	TRBJ1-2	.	TRBD1	TGTGCCAGCAGCCAAGGGGGACAGGAAAACTATGGCTACACCTTC	CASSQGGQENYGYTF
TRBV5-1	TRBJ1-3	.	.	TGCGCCAGCAGCGAAGGGGCCGGAAACACCATATATTTT	CASSEGAGNTIYF
TRBV5-4	TRBJ2-6	.	TRBD1	TGTGCCAGCAGCTTGACAGGGGCGGGGGCCAACGTCCTGACTTTC	CASSLTGAGANVLTF
TRBV13	TRBJ1-1	once	.	TGTGCCAGCAGCTTAGGCAGGGTGAACACTGAAGCTTTCTTT	CASSLGRVNTEAFF
TRBV28	TRBJ1-3	.	.	TGTGCCAGCAGTTTATTGGCCAGGGAGGCCGGAAACACCATATATTTT	CASSLLAREAGNTIYF
TRBV18	TRBJ2-5	.	TRBD1	TGTGCCAGCTCACCCGGACAGGGTGGAGAGACCCAGTACTTC	CASSPGQGGETQYF
TRBV3-1/TRBV3-2	TRBJ1-3	.	.	TGTGCCAGCAGCCAAGTTTCCAGCGGCTCTGGAAACACCATATATTTT	CASSQVSSGSGNTIYF
TRBV4-1	TRBJ2-5	.	TRBD1	TGCGCCAGCAGCGCGGAACAGGGGGATTACCAAGAGACCCAGTACTTC	CASSAEQGDYQETQYF
TRBV2	TRBJ1-1	.	TRBD1	TGTGCCAGCAGCCCAACCACAGGGGATGTAGCTTTCTTT	CASSPTTGDVAFF
TRBV15	TRBJ2-3	.	.	TGTGCCACCAGCAGGGTCAGGGATACGCAGTATTTT	CATSRVRDTQYF
TRBV28	TRBJ2-1	.	TRBD1	TGTGCCAGCACCCTTGGTTTGACAGGGGTCAATGAGCAGTTCTTC	CASTLGLTGVNEQFF
TRBV28	TRBJ1-5	.	TRBD1	TGTGCCAGCAGTTCCTCGGTGGGACAGGAGAATCAGCCCCAGCATTTT	CASSSSVGQENQPQHF
TRBV29-1	TRBJ2-5	.	TRBD2	TGCAGCGTAGGGGGACTAGCGGGAGGGCCGGGAGAGACCCAGTACTTC	CSVGGLAGGPGETQYF
TRBV7-9	TRBJ2-1	.	TRBD1	TGTGCCAGCAGCCGAGGACAGGGGGCTTCCTACAATGAGCAGTTCTTC	CASSRGQGASYNEQFF
TRBV19	TRBJ2-1	.	.	TGTGCCAGTAGCCTCTTCCGCGGGCAGTTCTTC	CASSLFRGQFF
TRBV7-9	TRBJ2-3	.	TRBD2	TGTGCCAGCAGTCTTGGGTCTAGCGGGGGGGCCGGGGATACGCAGTATTTT	CASSLGSSGGAGDTQYF
TRBV9	TRBJ1-1	once	.	TGTGCCAGCAGCGGGGGTAGGATAGGGCCATCAGGAGGAGAAGCTTTCTTT	CASSGGRIGPSGGEAFF